A single sample is the source of the 32 T cell receptor beta chains below, sequenced in a study of somatic mutations in cytotoxic T cells in rheumatoid arthritis. Sequencing used immunoSEQ multiplex PCR; TCRdb keeps in-frame clones, though not all of them. This sample has about 15,000 clones, with 90% to 95% found just once. The material sequenced was CD4+ T cells sorted from blood. These receptors all stem from a man between 70 and 80 years old with rheumatoid arthritis.

The V call is TRBV29-1, the J call TRBJ2-3; 8 nucleotides line up with TRBD1. CDR3 size: 13 residues. Trimming removed 5 bases from V and 4 bases from J; junction bases left unmatched: 5. Per germline, CDR1 SQVTM and CDR2 ANQGSEA. The CDR3 here is CSVIQGGADTQYF. DNA for the CDR3: TGCAGCGTTATACAGGGGGGTGCAGATACGCAGTATTTT.

The chain couples TRBV6-6 to TRBJ2-1, with D maybe TRBD1 (6 bases). The CDR3 covers 12 residues. Between the trimmed V and J ends, which lost 5 bases and 12 bases, there was a span of 14 bases. CDR1 and CDR2 from the germline V gene are MNHNY and SVGAGI (reference sequence). The chain's CDR3 is CASSATGRTQFF. Here the CDR3 DNA reads TGTGCCAGCAGTGCGACAGGTAGGACGCAGTTCTTC.

The chain carries TRBV9 and TRBJ1-3; no firm D call. The CDR3 extends over 14 amino acids. Germline V CDR1 and CDR2: SGDLS, YYNGEE. V was clipped by 4 bases and J by 0 bases, with 8 bases between them. This chain's CDR3 is CASSPPGSGNTIYF. In DNA, the CDR3 is TGTGCCAGCAGCCCCCCAGGCTCTGGAAACACCATATATTTT.

The rearrangement joins TRBV6-5 to TRBJ1-2; D is perhaps TRBD1 (5 bases). The CDR3 extends over 16 amino acids. Germline V gene lookup returns CDR1 MNHEY and CDR2 SVGAGI. The V end lost 0 bases, the J end lost 4 bases, and 15 bases lay between the germline ends. CDR3 sequence: CASSYSTAQGAYGYTF. In DNA form, the CDR3 reads TGTGCCAGCAGTTACTCGACAGCCCAAGGGGCCTATGGCTACACCTTC.

The V call is TRBV9, the J call TRBJ1-2, with 8 bases lining up with TRBD1. This CDR3 spans 15 amino acids. Unmatched junction bases numbered 11, after V lost 3 bases and J lost 7 bases. The germline CDR1 and CDR2 sequences are SGDLS and YYNGEE. The CDR3 spells CASSGRQGALLGYTF. CDR3 nucleotide sequence: TGTGCCAGCAGCGGCCGCCAGGGGGCGCTTCTTGGCTACACCTTC. The full variable domain, completed using reference TRBV9 and TRBJ1-2, is DSGVTQTPKHLITATGQRVTLRCSPRSGDLSVYWYQQSLDQGLQFLIQYYNGEERAKGNILERFSAQQFPDLHSELNLSSLELGDSALYFCASSGRQGALLGYTFGSGTRLTVV.

CDR3 region: CASTLYGQGQHF. CDR3 in DNA: TGTGCCAGCACCTTATACGGACAGGGGCAGCATTTT. The chain has TRBV2 and TRBJ1-5, with 9 bases identical to TRBD1. V gave up 7 bases and J gave up 13 bases; unmatched junction bases: 8. This CDR3 has 12 amino acids. CDR1 and CDR2 (germline): SNHLY, FYNNEI.

V gene TRBV9 combines with J gene TRBJ2-3, with D unresolved. Trimming took 0 bases from V and 2 from J, leaving 10 bases between them. CDR1 is SGDLS and CDR2 is YYNGEE in the germline V gene. This CDR3 is 15 amino acids long. In DNA form, the CDR3 reads TGTGCCAGCAGCGTAGGGCAAATCAACACAGATACGCAGTATTTT. Amino acids: CASSVGQINTDTQYF.

The V call is TRBV5-1, the J call TRBJ1-2; no definite D call. Germline V gene sequence: CDR1 SGHRS, CDR2 YFSETQ. V gave up 0 bases and J gave up 6 bases, with 12 bases separating them. The CDR3 loop spans 14 amino acids. The CDR3 region is CASSLGRTEDGYTF. DNA of the CDR3: TGCGCCAGCAGCTTGGGCAGGACGGAGGATGGCTACACCTTC.

The chain has TRBV6-6 and TRBJ1-5; 9 nucleotides agree with TRBD1. The CDR3 runs 16 residues. Germline loops: CDR1 MNHNY, CDR2 SVGAGI (reference sequence). V lost 5 bases and J lost 2; bases outside the gene matches: 7. The CDR3 region is CASSHARDRGNQPQHF. Written as DNA, the CDR3 is TGTGCCAGCAGTCACGCCCGGGACAGGGGCAATCAGCCCCAGCATTTT.

The chain uses TRBV19 and TRBJ2-7; 11 bases line up with TRBD1. The V gene end was trimmed by 4 bases and the J gene end by 7 bases; junction bases not matched to a gene: 9. The CDR3 consists of 15 residues. CDR1 is LNHDA, CDR2 SQIVND, per germline (reference sequence). Here the CDR3 DNA reads TGTGCCAGTAGTAGTGACGGACAGGGGGCGGTTGAGCAGTACTTC. Its protein product is CASSSDGQGAVEQYF. Full variable domain (missing parts from reference TRBV19 and TRBJ2-7): DGGITQSPKYLFRKEGQNVTLSCEQNLNHDAMYWYRQDPGQGLRLIYYSQIVNDFQKGDIAEGYSVSREKKESFPLTVTSAQKNPTAFYLCASSSDGQGAVEQYFGPGTRLTVT.

This chain links TRBV6-5 with TRBJ1-5; D gene unclear. The CDR3 is 12 amino acids. The V gene's germline CDR1 is MNHEY and CDR2 SVGAGI. V was cut by 2 bases and J by 7 bases, with 6 bases left in between. The CDR3 loop is CASSYPGQPQHF. The CDR3 nucleotides read TGTGCCAGCAGTTACCCGGGACAGCCCCAGCATTTT.

The CDR3 nucleotides read TGCGCCAGCAGCTTTCAGACAGGGGCCCCTGGGGATGGCTACACCTTC. It encodes CASSFQTGAPGDGYTF. The rearrangement links TRBV5-1 to TRBJ1-2; 8 bases line up with TRBD1. Trimming cost V 2 bases and J 6 bases; bases outside gene matches: 12. Germline values: CDR1 SGHRS, CDR2 YFSETQ. The CDR3 consists of 16 residues.

The rearrangement links TRBV4-1 to TRBJ2-7; no clear D gene. Trimming stripped 0 bases from V and 0 bases from J, with 12 bases between. The CDR3 length is 16 residues. CDR1 MGHRA and CDR2 YSYEKL come from the germline V gene. CDR3 amino acids: CASSQDRSASSYEQYF. CDR3 DNA sequence: TGCGCCAGCAGCCAAGATCGGTCAGCTAGCTCCTACGAGCAGTACTTC.

This chain connects TRBV28 to TRBJ1-2; 8 positions match TRBD1. CDR1 and CDR2 from the germline V gene are MDHEN and SYDVKM. The length of the CDR3 is 14 residues. V trimming: 6 bases; J trimming: 6 bases; junction bases outside the gene matches: 9. The CDR3, as DNA: TGTGCCAGCAGCCCCAGGGGGCGCCGGGATGGCTACACCTTC. Amino acids: CASSPRGRRDGYTF.

J is TRBJ2-2 and V is TRBV6-1, with TRBD2 matching 8 bases. The V gene's germline CDR1 is MNHNS and CDR2 SASEGT. Losses at the gene ends were 3 bases for V and 6 bases for J; bases not matched to a gene: 3. The CDR3 contains 14 residues. CDR3 in amino acids: CASSEGLGSGELFF. In DNA, the CDR3 is TGTGCCAGCAGTGAGGGACTAGGGTCCGGGGAGCTGTTTTTT.

The rearrangement links TRBV2 to TRBJ2-1; D perhaps matches TRBD2 (6 bases). V lost 5 bases, J lost 5 bases, and 16 bases lay in between. The CDR3 spans 15 residues. Germline lookup yields CDR1 SNHLY and CDR2 FYNNEI. DNA of the CDR3: TGTGCCAGCAGTACGGGGGACTTTGTCAACAATGAGCAGTTCTTC. This codes for CASSTGDFVNNEQFF.

This chain joins TRBV10-1 and TRBJ2-7, with 11 bases that match TRBD1. The J segment lost 6 bases and the V segment lost 2 bases, leaving 6 bases of the junction unmatched. This CDR3 is built from 15 residues. CDR1 and CDR2 (germline): WNHNN, SYGVQD (reference sequence). The CDR3 DNA reads as TGCGCCAGCAGTGAGCTAGGACAGGGGGCGAGCGAGCAGTACTTC. Its translation is CASSELGQGASEQYF.

V usage is TRBV5-1 and J usage is TRBJ2-2, with 12 nucleotides matching TRBD2. Germline trimming cut 1 base from V and 0 bases from J; bases unmatched to any gene: 4. The CDR3 has 18 residues. Germline CDR1 reads SGHRS; CDR2 reads YFSETQ. The CDR3 nucleotides are TGCGCCAGCAGCTTGTTCGGGACTAGCGGGCCGAACACCGGGGAGCTGTTTTTT. Protein: CASSLFGTSGPNTGELFF.

As DNA, the CDR3 is TGTGCCAGTAGTATGGGGGGAGCGGGACGGAGAGGAAACACCATATATTTT. Its translation is CASSMGGAGRRGNTIYF. The chain carries TRBV19 and TRBJ1-3; D perhaps matches TRBD1 (5 bases). Trimming took 3 bases from V and 4 from J, leaving 19 bases between them. The CDR3 totals 17 residues. Per germline, CDR1 LNHDA and CDR2 SQIVND (reference sequence).

The chain is built from TRBV5-5 and TRBJ1-2; 7 bases map to TRBD1. CDR3 length equals 18 residues. The trim removed 1 base at V and 4 bases at J, leaving 16 bases unmatched. The V gene's germline CDR1 is SGHKS and CDR2 YYEKEE (reference sequence). The chain's CDR3 is CASSLHHGQETRGYGYTF. The CDR3 DNA is TGTGCCAGCAGCTTGCACCACGGACAGGAGACCCGCGGCTATGGCTACACCTTC.

This clone has just a few counts. The J gene is TRBJ1-5, the V gene TRBV12-5, with TRBD1 matching 7 bases. Germline CDR1 reads LGHNT; CDR2 reads FRNRAP. V dropped 7 bases and J dropped 11; count of bases not matched to a gene: 11. The CDR3 totals 13 residues. This CDR3 reads CASVQKGQRAQHF. DNA for the CDR3: TGTGCTAGTGTCCAAAAGGGACAGCGGGCCCAGCATTTT.

The V and J genes are TRBV19 and TRBJ2-7, with D maybe TRBD1 (6 bases). Trimming left V 11 bases short and J 6 bases short, with 23 bases between. The CDR3 covers 14 residues. Looked up from germline, CDR1 is LNHDA and CDR2 is SQIVND (reference sequence). In DNA form, the CDR3 reads TGTGCCGTTAGTTCCGGGACACGAACTACCGAGCAGTACTTC. As protein: CAVSSGTRTTEQYF.

V and J are TRBV19 and TRBJ2-7; the D is unclear. This CDR3 comprises 14 residues. Germline V gene data show CDR1 as LNHDA and CDR2 as SQIVND (reference sequence). Trimming removed 5 bases from V and 0 bases from J, with 11 bases in between. CDR3 amino acids: CASSPTESSYEQYF. CDR3 bases: TGTGCCAGTAGTCCCACAGAGAGCTCCTACGAGCAGTACTTC.

This chain connects TRBV5-4 to TRBJ1-1, with D perhaps matching TRBD1 (6 bases). V was cut by 2 bases and J by 3 bases, with 11 bases left in between. Germline loops: CDR1 SGHNT, CDR2 YYREEE (reference sequence). CDR3 size: 14 residues. Here the CDR3 reads CASSFRGRDTEAFF. Here the CDR3 DNA reads TGTGCCAGCAGCTTCAGGGGTAGGGACACTGAAGCTTTCTTT. Full variable domain (outside the CDR3, taken from reference TRBV5-4 and TRBJ1-1): ETGVTQSPTHLIKTRGQQVTLRCSSQSGHNTVSWYQQALGQGPQFIFQYYREEENGRGNFPPRFSGLQFPNYSSELNVNALELDDSALYLCASSFRGRDTEAFFGQGTRLTVV.

This clone was seen a handful of times. The J gene is TRBJ1-2, the V gene TRBV20-1, with D possibly TRBD1 on 5 matching bases. The CDR3 consists of 11 residues. Deletions cut 5 bases from V and 7 bases from J, with 11 bases between. Germline CDR1 is DFQATT and CDR2 is SNEGSKA (reference sequence). The CDR3 reads CSAVQGRGYTF. DNA of the CDR3: TGCAGTGCTGTTCAGGGTCGTGGCTACACCTTC.

The rearrangement uses TRBV28 and TRBJ1-1; possibly TRBD1 for D (5 bases). The V and J ends lost 0 bases and 0 bases respectively, with 14 bases between them. Germline CDR1 and CDR2: MDHEN and SYDVKM. The CDR3 loop spans 17 amino acids. This chain's CDR3 is CASSLWGEGKLNTEAFF. The CDR3, as DNA: TGTGCCAGCAGTTTATGGGGGGAGGGCAAATTGAACACTGAAGCTTTCTTT.

The rearrangement links TRBV27 to TRBJ2-7; 11 nucleotides agree with TRBD2. CDR3 size: 13 residues. From germline, CDR1 is MNHEY and CDR2 SMNVEV (reference sequence). After removal of 10 bases from V and 5 bases from J, the junction contained 7 bases not matched to a gene. CDR3 sequence: CATTIAGGDEQYF. The CDR3 DNA reads TGTGCCACTACCATAGCGGGAGGGGACGAGCAGTACTTC.

The chain recombines TRBV5-8 with TRBJ1-1; D is undetermined. Trimming took 2 bases from V and 1 from J, leaving 3 bases between them. Germline CDR1 and CDR2: SGHTS and YDEGEE. The CDR3 contains 12 residues. For the CDR3, the DNA is TGTGCCAGCAGCTTCAGGAACACTGAAGCTTTCTTT. It specifies CASSFRNTEAFF.

V gene TRBV7-9 combines with J gene TRBJ2-1, with a weak D call TRBD1 (5 bases). The CDR3 runs to 11 residues. V dropped 5 bases and J dropped 9 bases, with 8 bases sitting between them. CDR1 is SEHNR, CDR2 FQNEAQ, per germline (reference sequence). CDR3 coding DNA: TGTGCCAGCAGCCTAGGGGCTGAGCAGTTCTTC. Translated: CASSLGAEQFF.

The CDR3 nucleotides read TGCGCCAGCAGCCGCGGGGGGGCCGTTGAGCAGTTCTTC. This sequence encodes CASSRGGAVEQFF. This chain connects TRBV5-1 to TRBJ2-1, with 9 bases fitting TRBD2. Germline CDR1 reads SGHRS; CDR2 reads YFSETQ. The CDR3 runs to 13 residues. J was trimmed by 9 bases and V by 4 bases; bases with no gene match: 5.

The chain links TRBV2 to TRBJ1-3, with D maybe TRBD1 (5 bases). Trimming stripped 6 bases from V and 0 bases from J, with 9 bases between. The CDR3 runs to 14 residues. Looked up from germline, CDR1 is SNHLY and CDR2 is FYNNEI. Here the CDR3 reads CASRGLLSGNTIYF. As DNA, the CDR3 is TGTGCCAGCAGGGGACTACTCTCTGGAAACACCATATATTTT.

The chain employs TRBV9 and TRBJ1-1, with TRBD1 matching 8 bases. The junction had 5 bases not matched to a gene; V was cut back by 6 bases and J by 1 base. Per the germline V gene, CDR1 is SGDLS and CDR2 is YYNGEE. The CDR3 length is 14 residues. The CDR3 spells CASTGGVGNTEAFF. In DNA, the CDR3 is TGTGCCAGCACAGGGGGCGTAGGGAACACTGAAGCTTTCTTT.